This T cell receptor beta chain was captured in a study of molecular identifiers for immune sequencing clone quantification. This clonotype was detected only once. Its antigen remains unidentified. This may arise from a read error, as a much more abundant clone is one base away. Study-wide results and caveats: It was shown that clones above 20 RNA copies held over 99% of effector molecules, but under 1% in naive cells. Detectable among about a million naive cells, according to reports, was Jurkat TCR RNA spiked in from one cell.

Generation of bulk TCR libraries relied on previously described methods and listed TCR primers. In TCRdb, the PCR reads were re-called with MiXCR into one record per CDR3 protein. The repertoire holds about 65,000 distinct CDR3 sequences, less than 20% seen once, with approximately 1.4% in the top ten. Using a CD8+CD4-CCR7+CD45RA+ phenotype, naive CD8 T cells were sorted. The CDR3 has 16 residues. Germline values: CDR1 SGHNT, CDR2 YENEEA. The receptor's source is a human donor in good health. Some libraries in this study had Jurkat cell RNA spiked in. Sample: naive CD8+ T cells from blood, with Jurkat cell RNA spiked in. This sample's subset: FACS-sorted CD8+CD4-CCR7+CD45RA+ naive T cells. The chain carries TRBV11-3 and TRBJ2-1; 13 bases are a match to TRBD2. Here the CDR3 reads CAGSPKTSGRSHEQFF. The CDR3 coding sequence is TGTGCCGGCAGCCCAAAGACTAGCGGGAGGTCCCATGAGCAGTTCTTC.